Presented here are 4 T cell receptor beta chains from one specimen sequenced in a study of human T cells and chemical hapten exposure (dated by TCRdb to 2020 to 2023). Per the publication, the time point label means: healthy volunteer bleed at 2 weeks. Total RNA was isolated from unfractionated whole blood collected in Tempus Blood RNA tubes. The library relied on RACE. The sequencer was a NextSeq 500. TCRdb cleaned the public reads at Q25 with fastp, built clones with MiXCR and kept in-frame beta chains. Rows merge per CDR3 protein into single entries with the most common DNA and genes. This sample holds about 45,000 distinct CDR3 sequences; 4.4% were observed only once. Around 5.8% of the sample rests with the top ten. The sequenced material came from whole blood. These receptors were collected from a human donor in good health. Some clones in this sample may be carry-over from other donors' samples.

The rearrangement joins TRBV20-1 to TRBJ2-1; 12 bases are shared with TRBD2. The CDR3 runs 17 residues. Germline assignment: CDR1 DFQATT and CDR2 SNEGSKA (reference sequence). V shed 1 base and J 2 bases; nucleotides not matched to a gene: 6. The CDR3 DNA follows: TGCAGTGCTAGAGTCGGACTAGCGGGAAGAACCTACAATGAGCAGTTCTTC. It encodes CSARVGLAGRTYNEQFF.

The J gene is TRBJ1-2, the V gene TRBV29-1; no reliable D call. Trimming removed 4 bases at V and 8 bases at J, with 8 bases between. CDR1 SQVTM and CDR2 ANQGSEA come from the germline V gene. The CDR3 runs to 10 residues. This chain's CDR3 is CSVGGEGYTF. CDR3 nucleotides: TGCAGCGTTGGGGGAGAGGGCTACACCTTC.

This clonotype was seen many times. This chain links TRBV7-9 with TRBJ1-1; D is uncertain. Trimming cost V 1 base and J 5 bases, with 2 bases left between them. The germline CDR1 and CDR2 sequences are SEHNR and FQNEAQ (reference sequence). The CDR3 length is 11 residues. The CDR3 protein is CASSLVTEAFF. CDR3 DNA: TGTGCCAGCAGCTTAGTAACTGAAGCTTTCTTT.

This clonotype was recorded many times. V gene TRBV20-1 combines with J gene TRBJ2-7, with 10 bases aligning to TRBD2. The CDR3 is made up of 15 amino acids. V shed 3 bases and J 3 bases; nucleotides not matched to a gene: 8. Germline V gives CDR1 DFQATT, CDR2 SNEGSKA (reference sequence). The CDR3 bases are TGCAGTGCTAGTTGGACTAGCGGAAAACTCTACGAGCAGTACTTC. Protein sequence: CSASWTSGKLYEQYF.